This T cell receptor beta chain was observed in a study of Tregs in tolerant kidney transplant recipients. Here immunoSEQ multiplex PCR was the method, and the copy in TCRdb shows in-frame clones only, minus some. This table has 200,000 to 300,000 clones, more than 65% appearing once. Study-wide points: Validation in larger populations is needed because few patients were studied. No direct test of biological reproducibility was done here. Activated donor B cell expansion appeared to reveal the most relevant donor-specific TCRbeta repertoire.

This clone was seen only once. Its specificity is not known. The length of the CDR3 is 16 residues. Trimming left V 2 bases short and J 1 base short, with 14 bases between. From germline, CDR1 is SGHAT and CDR2 FQNNGV. The sample taken for sequencing was CD4+ T cells from blood. This rearrangement joins TRBV11-2 to TRBJ1-1; perhaps TRBD1 as D (5 bases). The clonotype originates from a human donor in good health. DNA of the CDR3: TGTGCCAGCAGCTTAAGACAGTTAAGTCCGAACACTGAAGCTTTCTTT. Residues: CASSLRQLSPNTEAFF.